The present TCR beta chain was sequenced within a study of beta chain features in type 1 diabetes (dated by TCRdb to the late 2010s). Background for the entire study: Patients and healthy donors did not differ in mean age, gender distribution, total cell number or subset yield. A total of 85 million to 140 million sorted cells were examined across all samples, and a strong correlation was observed between cell number per subset and RNA yield. The study compared the TCRB repertoires of sorted circulating CD4+ T cell subsets in recently diagnosed type 1 diabetes patients with those in matched healthy donors. Naive and central memory subsets were obtained from all 30 or so donors, but regulatory and stem cell-like memory subsets were isolated from only 8 patients and about eight healthy donors.

Unmatched junction bases come to 4, with V trimmed by 4 bases and J by 3 bases. The CDR3 holds 15 amino acids from the cysteine to the phenylalanine. The entry retains the CDR3 DNA only, 45 bases that are in frame from base 1. CDR1 MNHEY and CDR2 SMNVEV were looked up in the germline V gene (reference sequence). All of the isolated RNA was reverse transcribed with the High Capacity cDNA Reverse Transcription Kit, so expressed TCRB transcripts were sequenced. Deep immunoSEQ sequencing was applied to naive, central memory and regulatory T cell samples, giving an average of about 3.7 million total reads per sample. Sorted cells were lysed in RLT buffer and RNA was extracted with DNase-treated RNeasy Micro or Mini kits, depending on cell number. Each cell subset was processed on its own to prevent cross-contamination, while patient and healthy donor samples were processed together. Using the immunoSEQ multiplex PCR, TCRB sequences were amplified from cDNA into 87-bp fragments spanning the CDR3 region. Sequencing of the amplicons was done on the Illumina HiSeq platform. Per the original workflow: PCR bias was corrected computationally using synthetic template baselines, and reads within Hamming distance 2 were collapsed, with unmergeable singletons discarded. Reads were aligned against IMGT so that V, D and J genes, CDR3 length and insertions or deletions at six rearrangement sites could be assigned. Within each subset, clonotype counts were normalized to sorted cell number, after which true diversity and Gini coefficients were computed with the tcR R package. Repertoire sharing was quantified using the overlap coefficient calculated on TCRB nucleotide sequences. Out-of-frame TCRB sequences from naive cells were analyzed to stand in for the pre-selection repertoire. TCRdb carries this immuneACCESS record with in-frame sequences only. Its versions omit some clonotypes, under half of them owing to an unresolved V gene in the studies checked, with the rest unexplained. The DNA was the basis for D and trimming; V, J and clone size are from that table. Within this sample are over 500,000 clones, with around 16% of them counted one time only. The ten biggest clones cover approximately 0.099% of the sample.

From each donor, a single peripheral blood sample of approximately 0.11 L on average was drawn into heparinised tubes. Naive, central memory, regulatory and stem cell-like memory CD4+ T cells were sorted on a BD FACSAria II using a panel including CD45RO, CCR7, CD25, CD127, CD95 and CD27. A purity above 98% was achieved for all sorted populations. Right away, PBMCs were isolated by Lymphoprep density gradient centrifugation and were stained directly, with no culture step. So that batch effects would be minimized, each experiment stained and sorted samples in pairs, pairing one healthy donor with one patient. Study-wide findings and limitations: Because the HLA sub-analyses included only small numbers of individuals, any influence of HLA type on TCRB rearrangement was left unresolved. Fewer insertions and more nucleotide deletions at VDJ recombination sites were observed in patients with type 1 diabetes, implying thymic rearrangement abnormalities. Sequencing cDNA rather than genomic DNA could over-represent highly expressing activated cells, although activation and CD3 levels did not differ between groups. Type 1 diabetes patients showed a moderate but significant shortening of TCRB CDR3 length in all four CD4+ subsets. Shorter templates might be favored by PCR, yet because patient and control samples were amplified and corrected together, any such skew would affect both groups equally. Naive, central memory and regulatory TCRB repertoires appeared to be more alike among patients than among healthy donors.

To note about this clone: Its specific antigen is unknown. No base qualities exist here, and no much larger clone lies one base off it.

This sequence was found in a man aged 18 to 30 in good health. The chain links TRBV27 with TRBJ1-2; a stretch of 11 junction bases matches TRBD1. Sequenced material: naive CD4+ T cells from blood. Interpreted using the paper, the cell subset or site label stands for: true naive CD4+ T cells. The sequence in DNA is TGTGCCAGCAGTTGGCAGGGACAGGGGGACTATGGCTACACCTTC. The encoded protein is CASSWQGQGDYGYTF.